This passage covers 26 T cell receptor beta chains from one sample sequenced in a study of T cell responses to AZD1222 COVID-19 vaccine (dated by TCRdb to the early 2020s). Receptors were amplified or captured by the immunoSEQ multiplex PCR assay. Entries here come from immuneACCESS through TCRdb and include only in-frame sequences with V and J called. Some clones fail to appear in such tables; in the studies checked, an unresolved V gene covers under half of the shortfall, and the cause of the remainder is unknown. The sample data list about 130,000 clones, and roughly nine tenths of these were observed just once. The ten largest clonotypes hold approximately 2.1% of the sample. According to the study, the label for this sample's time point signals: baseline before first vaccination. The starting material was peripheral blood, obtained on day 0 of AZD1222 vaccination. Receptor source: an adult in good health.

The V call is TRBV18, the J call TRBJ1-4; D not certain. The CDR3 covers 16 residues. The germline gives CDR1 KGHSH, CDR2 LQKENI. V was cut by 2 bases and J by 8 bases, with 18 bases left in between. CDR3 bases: TGTGCCAGCTCACCAGAGTCCGGGTACTTGATGGAAAAACTGTTTTTT. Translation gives CASSPESGYLMEKLFF.

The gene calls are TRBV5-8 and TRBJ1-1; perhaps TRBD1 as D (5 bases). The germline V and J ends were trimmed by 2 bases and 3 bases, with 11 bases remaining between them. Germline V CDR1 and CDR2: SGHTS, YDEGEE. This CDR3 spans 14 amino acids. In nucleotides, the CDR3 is TGTGCCAGCAGCTTCAGGGAGAGTGACACTGAAGCTTTCTTT. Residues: CASSFRESDTEAFF.

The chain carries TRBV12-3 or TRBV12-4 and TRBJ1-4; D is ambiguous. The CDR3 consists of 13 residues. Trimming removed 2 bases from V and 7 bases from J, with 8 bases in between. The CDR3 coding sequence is TGTGCCAGCAGTTTAACGGGGATTGAAAAACTGTTTTTT. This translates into CASSLTGIEKLFF.

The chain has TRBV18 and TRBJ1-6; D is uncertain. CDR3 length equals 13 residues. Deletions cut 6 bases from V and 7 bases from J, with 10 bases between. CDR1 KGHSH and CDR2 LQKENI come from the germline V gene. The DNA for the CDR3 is TGTGCCAGCTCCCCGACGGTCAATTCACCCCTCCACTTT. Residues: CASSPTVNSPLHF.

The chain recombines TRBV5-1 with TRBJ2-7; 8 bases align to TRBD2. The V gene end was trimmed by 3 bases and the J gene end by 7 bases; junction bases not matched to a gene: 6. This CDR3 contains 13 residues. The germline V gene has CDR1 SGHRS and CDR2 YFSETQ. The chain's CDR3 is CASSWTPGGEQYF. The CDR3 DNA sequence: TGCGCCAGCAGCTGGACCCCGGGAGGGGAGCAGTACTTC.

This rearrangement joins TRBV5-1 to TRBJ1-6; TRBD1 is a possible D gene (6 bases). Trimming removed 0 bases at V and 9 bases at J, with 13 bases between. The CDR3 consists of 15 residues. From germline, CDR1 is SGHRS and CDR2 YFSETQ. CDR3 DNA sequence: TGCGCCAGCAGCTTGGAGGCCAGGGGTGGTTCACCCCTCCACTTT. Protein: CASSLEARGGSPLHF.

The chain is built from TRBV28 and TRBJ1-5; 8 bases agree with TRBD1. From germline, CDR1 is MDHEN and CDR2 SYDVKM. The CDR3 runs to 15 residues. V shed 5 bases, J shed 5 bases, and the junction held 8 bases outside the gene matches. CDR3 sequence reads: CASSLDGQGHQPQHF. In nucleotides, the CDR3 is TGTGCCAGCAGTCTGGACGGACAGGGCCATCAGCCCCAGCATTTT.

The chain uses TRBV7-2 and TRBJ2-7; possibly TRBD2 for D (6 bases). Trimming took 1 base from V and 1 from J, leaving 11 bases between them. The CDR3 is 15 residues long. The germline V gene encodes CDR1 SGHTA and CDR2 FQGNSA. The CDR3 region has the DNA TGTGCCAGCAGCTTAGGGAGGGCCCAATCCTACGAGCAGTACTTC. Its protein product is CASSLGRAQSYEQYF.

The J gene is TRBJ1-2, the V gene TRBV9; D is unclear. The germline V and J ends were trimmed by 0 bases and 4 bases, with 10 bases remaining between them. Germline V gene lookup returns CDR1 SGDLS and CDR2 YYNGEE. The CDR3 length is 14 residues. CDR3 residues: CASSVGYKFYGYTF. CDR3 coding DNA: TGTGCCAGCAGCGTAGGATACAAGTTCTATGGCTACACCTTC.

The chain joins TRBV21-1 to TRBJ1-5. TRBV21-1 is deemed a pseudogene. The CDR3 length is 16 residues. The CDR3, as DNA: TGTGCCAGCAGCAAAGAGTCCCAGTGGGGGAATCAGCCCCAGCATTTT. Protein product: CASSKESQWGNQPQHF.

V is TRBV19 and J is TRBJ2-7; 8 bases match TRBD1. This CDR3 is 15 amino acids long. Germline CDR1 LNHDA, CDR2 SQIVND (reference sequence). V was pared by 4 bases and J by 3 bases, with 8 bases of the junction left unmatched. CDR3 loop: CASSTLQGANYEQYF. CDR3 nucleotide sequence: TGTGCCAGTAGTACCCTGCAGGGGGCGAACTACGAGCAGTACTTC.

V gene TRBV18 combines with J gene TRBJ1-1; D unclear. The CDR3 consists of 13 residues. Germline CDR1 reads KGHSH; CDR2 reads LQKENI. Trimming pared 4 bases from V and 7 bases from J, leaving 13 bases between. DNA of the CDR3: TGTGCCAGCTCACAAGGAGTACAGAATGAAGCTTTCTTT. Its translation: CASSQGVQNEAFF.

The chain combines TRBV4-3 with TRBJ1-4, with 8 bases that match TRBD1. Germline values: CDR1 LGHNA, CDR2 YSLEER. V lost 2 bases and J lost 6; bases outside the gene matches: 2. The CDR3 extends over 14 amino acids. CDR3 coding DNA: TGCGCCAGCAGCCAACGGGGACAGGATGAAAAACTGTTTTTT. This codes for CASSQRGQDEKLFF.

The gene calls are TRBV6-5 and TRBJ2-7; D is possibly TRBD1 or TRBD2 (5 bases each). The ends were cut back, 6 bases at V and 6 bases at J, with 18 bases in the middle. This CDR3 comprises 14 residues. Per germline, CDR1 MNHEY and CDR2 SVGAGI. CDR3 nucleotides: TGTGCCAGCAGCCGAGGGACGTTTGTGGGCGAGCAGTACTTC. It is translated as CASSRGTFVGEQYF.

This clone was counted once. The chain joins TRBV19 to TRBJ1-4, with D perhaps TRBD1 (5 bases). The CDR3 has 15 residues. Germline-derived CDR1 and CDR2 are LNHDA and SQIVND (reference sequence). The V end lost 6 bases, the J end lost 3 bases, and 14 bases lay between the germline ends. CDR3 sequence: CASSWPGRSNEKLFF. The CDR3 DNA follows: TGTGCCAGTAGCTGGCCGGGGCGGTCTAATGAAAAACTGTTTTTT.

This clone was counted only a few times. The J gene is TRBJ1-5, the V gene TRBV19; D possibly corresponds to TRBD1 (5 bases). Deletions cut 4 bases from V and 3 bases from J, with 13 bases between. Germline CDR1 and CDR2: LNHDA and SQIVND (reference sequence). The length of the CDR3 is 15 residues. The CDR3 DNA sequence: TGTGCCAGTAGTAAAGGCAGGGTCCTCAATCAGCCCCAGCATTTT. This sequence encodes CASSKGRVLNQPQHF.

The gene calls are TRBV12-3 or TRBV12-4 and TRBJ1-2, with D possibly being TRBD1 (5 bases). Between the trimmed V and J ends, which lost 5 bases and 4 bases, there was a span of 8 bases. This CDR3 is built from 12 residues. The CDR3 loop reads CASSRRGYGYTF. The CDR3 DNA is TGTGCCAGCAGTCGGAGGGGCTATGGCTACACCTTC.

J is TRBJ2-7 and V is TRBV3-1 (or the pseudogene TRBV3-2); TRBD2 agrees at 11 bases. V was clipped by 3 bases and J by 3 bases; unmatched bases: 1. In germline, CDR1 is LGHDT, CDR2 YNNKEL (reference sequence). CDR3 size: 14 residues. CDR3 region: CASSQGTSGYEQYF. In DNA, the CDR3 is TGTGCCAGCAGCCAGGGGACTAGCGGCTACGAGCAGTACTTC.

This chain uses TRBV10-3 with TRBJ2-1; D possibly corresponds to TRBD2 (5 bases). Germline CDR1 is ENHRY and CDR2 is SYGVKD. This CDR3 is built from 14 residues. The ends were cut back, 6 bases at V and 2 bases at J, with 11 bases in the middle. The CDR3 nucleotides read TGTGCCATCAGAGACCCGAGGGCCTACAATGAGCAGTTCTTC. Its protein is CAIRDPRAYNEQFF.

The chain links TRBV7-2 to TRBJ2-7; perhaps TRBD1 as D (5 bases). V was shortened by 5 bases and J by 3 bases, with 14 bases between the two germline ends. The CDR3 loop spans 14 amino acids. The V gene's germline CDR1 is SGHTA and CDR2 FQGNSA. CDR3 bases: TGTGCCAGCAGCGATAAACCCCAGGGCTACGAGCAGTACTTC. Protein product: CASSDKPQGYEQYF.

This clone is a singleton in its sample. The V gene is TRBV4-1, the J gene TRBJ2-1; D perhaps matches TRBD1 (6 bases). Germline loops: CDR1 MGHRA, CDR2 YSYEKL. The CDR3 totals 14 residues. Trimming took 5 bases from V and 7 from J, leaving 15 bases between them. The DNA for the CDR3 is TGCGCCAGCAGCAGCCGGGACATGGGAAATGAGCAGTTCTTC. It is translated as CASSSRDMGNEQFF.

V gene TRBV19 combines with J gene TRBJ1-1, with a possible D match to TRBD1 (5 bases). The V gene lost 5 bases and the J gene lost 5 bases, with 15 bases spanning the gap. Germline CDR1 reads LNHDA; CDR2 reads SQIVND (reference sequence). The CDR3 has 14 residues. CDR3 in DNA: TGTGCCAGTAGTCCCACGGGGGGGAGGACTGAAGCTTTCTTT. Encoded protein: CASSPTGGRTEAFF.

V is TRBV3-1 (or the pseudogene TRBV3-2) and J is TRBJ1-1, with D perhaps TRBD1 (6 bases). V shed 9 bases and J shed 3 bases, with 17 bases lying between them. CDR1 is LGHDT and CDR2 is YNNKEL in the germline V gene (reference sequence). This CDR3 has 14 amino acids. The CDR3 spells CASNLLGADTEAFF. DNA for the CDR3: TGTGCCAGTAACCTCCTGGGGGCGGACACTGAAGCTTTCTTT.

The CDR3, as DNA: TGTGCCAGCAGCTTGCGGGACGCTAATGAAAAACTGTTTTTT. This gives the protein CASSLRDANEKLFF. The chain is built from TRBV5-4 and TRBJ1-4, with D possibly being TRBD1 (5 bases). Between the trimmed V and J ends, which lost 1 base and 3 bases, there was a span of 7 bases. Looked up from germline, CDR1 is SGHNT and CDR2 is YYREEE (reference sequence). The CDR3 is made up of 14 amino acids.

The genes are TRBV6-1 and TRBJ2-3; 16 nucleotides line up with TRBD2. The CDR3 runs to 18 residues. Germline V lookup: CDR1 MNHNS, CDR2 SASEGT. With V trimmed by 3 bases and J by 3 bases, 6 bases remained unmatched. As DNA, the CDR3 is TGTGCCAGCAGTGAGGGACTAGCGGGGGGGGCTTGGACAGATACGCAGTATTTT. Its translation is CASSEGLAGGAWTDTQYF.

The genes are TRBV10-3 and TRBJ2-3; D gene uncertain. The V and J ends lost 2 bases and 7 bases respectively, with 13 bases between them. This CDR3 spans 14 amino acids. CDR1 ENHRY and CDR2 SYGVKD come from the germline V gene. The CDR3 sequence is CAISEEEGPHTQYF. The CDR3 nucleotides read TGTGCCATCAGTGAGGAGGAAGGACCGCATACGCAGTATTTT.